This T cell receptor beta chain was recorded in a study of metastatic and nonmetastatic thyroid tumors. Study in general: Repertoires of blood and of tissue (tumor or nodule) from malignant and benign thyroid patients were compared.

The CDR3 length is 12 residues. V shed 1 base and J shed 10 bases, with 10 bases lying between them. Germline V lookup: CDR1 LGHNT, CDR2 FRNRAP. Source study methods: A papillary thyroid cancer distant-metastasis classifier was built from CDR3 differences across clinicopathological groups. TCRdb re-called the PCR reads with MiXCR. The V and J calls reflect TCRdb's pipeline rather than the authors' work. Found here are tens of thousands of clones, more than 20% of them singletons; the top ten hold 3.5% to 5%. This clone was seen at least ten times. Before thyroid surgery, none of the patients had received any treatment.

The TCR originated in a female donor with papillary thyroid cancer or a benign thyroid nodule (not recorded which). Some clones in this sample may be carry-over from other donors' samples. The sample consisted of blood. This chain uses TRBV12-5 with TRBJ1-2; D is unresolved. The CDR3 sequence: CASGLAQTFYTF. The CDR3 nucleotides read TGTGCTAGTGGTTTGGCACAAACATTCTACACCTTC. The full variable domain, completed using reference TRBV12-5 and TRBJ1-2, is DARVTQTPRHKVTEMGQEVTMRCQPILGHNTVFWYRQTMMQGLELLAYFRNRAPLDDSGMPKDRFSAEMPDATLATLKIQPSEPRDSAVYFCASGLAQTFYTFGSGTRLTVV.